The 13 T cell receptor beta chains below come from one sample, sequenced in a study of OX40 agonist ivuxolimab in advanced cancers. The protocol was immunoSEQ multiplex PCR, while the TCRdb copy is restricted to in-frame clones and leaves out a portion. The sample includes tens of thousands of clones, around four fifths seen only once; the top ten take around 1.1%. The sample here was CD4+ or CD8+ T cells sorted from blood, taken in a trial of the OX40 agonist ivuxolimab. All receptors come from an adult with an advanced solid tumor such as melanoma, head and neck, liver or kidney cancer.

This clone was seen a handful of times. The chain is built from TRBV4-2 and TRBJ1-1; 7 bases agree with TRBD1. V shed 5 bases, J shed 4 bases, and the junction held 19 bases outside the gene matches. This CDR3 has 18 amino acids. Germline V lookup: CDR1 LGHNA, CDR2 YNFKEQ. CDR3: CASSSRTGAPTESTEAFF. The DNA of the CDR3 is TGTGCCAGCAGCTCGCGGACAGGCGCCCCCACCGAGAGCACTGAAGCTTTCTTT.

The genes are TRBV5-1 and TRBJ1-2; no firm D call. V was shortened by 1 base and J by 8 bases, with 15 bases between the two germline ends. The CDR3 is 14 amino acids. Germline CDR1 SGHRS, CDR2 YFSETQ. The CDR3 DNA reads as TGCGCCAGCAGCTTGATGGACGTCAATGAAGGCTACACCTTC. Residues: CASSLMDVNEGYTF.

V and J are TRBV7-2 and TRBJ2-3, with D perhaps matching TRBD1 (5 bases). This CDR3 spans 15 amino acids. Trimming stripped 0 bases from V and 2 bases from J, with 9 bases between. Germline V lookup: CDR1 SGHTA, CDR2 FQGNSA. Written as DNA, the CDR3 is TGTGCCAGCAGCTTAGCAGGGGTCAACACAGATACGCAGTATTTT. Translated, it gives CASSLAGVNTDTQYF.

This rearrangement joins TRBV18 to TRBJ1-1; D is unclear. CDR1 and CDR2 from the germline V gene are KGHSH and LQKENI. With 2 bases removed from V and 2 bases from J, the gap between germline ends came to 12 bases. This CDR3 is 15 amino acids long. CDR3 DNA: TGTGCCAGCTCACCAGGGAGGGCTACTAACACTGAAGCTTTCTTT. It is translated as CASSPGRATNTEAFF.

J is TRBJ1-2 and V is TRBV28, with 7 bases matching TRBD1. V trimming: 6 bases; J trimming: 5 bases; junction bases outside the gene matches: 15. The germline V gene encodes CDR1 MDHEN and CDR2 SYDVKM. This CDR3 comprises 16 residues. The CDR3 protein is CASSSPLGGVLYGYTF. DNA of the CDR3: TGTGCCAGCAGCTCGCCACTAGGGGGCGTCCTATATGGCTACACCTTC.

This clone showed up just a few times. This rearrangement joins TRBV9 to TRBJ1-2, with 8 bases that match TRBD1. The CDR3 extends over 15 amino acids. Trimming took 4 bases from V and 7 from J; bases not matched to a gene: 12. Germline values: CDR1 SGDLS, CDR2 YYNGEE. The CDR3 loop is CASSPEDRAFRGYTF. The CDR3 nucleotides read TGTGCCAGCAGCCCGGAGGACAGGGCTTTCCGTGGCTACACCTTC.

J is TRBJ2-5 and V is TRBV10-2; 7 bases match TRBD1. This CDR3 has 15 residues. Per germline, CDR1 WSHSY and CDR2 SAAADI. Losses at the gene ends were 4 bases for V and 2 bases for J; bases not matched to a gene: 7. CDR3 DNA sequence: TGCGCCAGCAGTGTGAGGGGGCGCGAACAAGAGACCCAGTACTTC. Amino acid sequence: CASSVRGREQETQYF.

The gene calls are TRBV19 and TRBJ1-3; weak D call: TRBD1 (5 bases). Germline CDR1 and CDR2: LNHDA and SQIVND (reference sequence). This CDR3 spans 16 amino acids. V was pared by 5 bases and J by 0 bases, with 14 bases between. The CDR3 sequence is CASSDGTGNSGNTIYF. The CDR3 coding sequence is TGTGCCAGTAGTGATGGGACGGGGAACTCTGGAAACACCATATATTTT. Full variable domain (missing parts from reference TRBV19 and TRBJ1-3): DGGITQSPKYLFRKEGQNVTLSCEQNLNHDAMYWYRQDPGQGLRLIYYSQIVNDFQKGDIAEGYSVSREKKESFPLTVTSAQKNPTAFYLCASSDGTGNSGNTIYFGEGSWLTVV.

This clone occurred once. This rearrangement joins TRBV11-2 to TRBJ2-5; D tentatively reads TRBD1 or TRBD2 (6 bases each). The CDR3 is 14 residues long. V lost 5 bases and J 5 bases, leaving 15 bases between the germline ends. Germline V gene sequence: CDR1 SGHAT, CDR2 FQNNGV. The CDR3 DNA sequence: TGTGCCAGCAGCCGCCCGGGGGCGTGGGAGACCCAGTACTTC. This codes for CASSRPGAWETQYF. The full variable domain, rest sourced from reference TRBV11-2 and TRBJ2-5, is EAGVAQSPRYKIIEKRQSVAFWCNPISGHATLYWYQQILGQGPKLLIQFQNNGVVDDSQLPKDRFSAERLKGVDSTLKIQPAKLEDSAVYLCASSRPGAWETQYFGPGTRLLVL.

V and J are TRBV11-3 and TRBJ2-3, with D possibly being TRBD2 (5 bases). This CDR3 has 16 amino acids. Germline values: CDR1 SGHNT, CDR2 YENEEA. Trimming removed 0 bases from V and 1 base from J, with 11 bases in between. The CDR3 is CASSLDRGKRTDTQYF. The CDR3 nucleotides read TGTGCCAGCAGCTTAGATCGAGGGAAGCGCACAGATACGCAGTATTTT.

In DNA form, the CDR3 reads TGTGCCAGCGCTGTGGCGGGGGGGATCGGGGAGCTGTTTTTT. Its protein is CASAVAGGIGELFF. The chain is built from TRBV2 and TRBJ2-2; TRBD2 aligns across 9 bases. CDR3 length equals 14 residues. V was pared by 8 bases and J by 7 bases, with 8 bases of the junction left unmatched. Germline CDR1 and CDR2: SNHLY and FYNNEI. Using reference TRBV2 and TRBJ2-2 for the parts outside the CDR3, the full variable domain is EPEVTQTPSHQVTQMGQEVILRCVPISNHLYFYWYRQILGQKVEFLVSFYNNEISEKSEIFDDQFSVERPDGSNFTLKIRSTKLEDSAMYFCASAVAGGIGELFFGEGSRLTVL.

V usage is TRBV5-1 and J usage is TRBJ2-1; 7 nucleotides line up with TRBD1. V dropped 2 bases and J dropped 0; count of bases not matched to a gene: 5. The germline V gene has CDR1 SGHRS and CDR2 YFSETQ. The length of the CDR3 is 16 residues. The CDR3 is CASSLQGFSSYNEQFF. As DNA, the CDR3 is TGCGCCAGCAGCTTACAGGGGTTTTCCTCCTACAATGAGCAGTTCTTC.

This clone is categorized as medium-sized. J is TRBJ1-2 and V is TRBV6-5, with a weak D call TRBD1 (5 bases). The CDR3 consists of 12 residues. The V end lost 8 bases, the J end lost 4 bases, and 11 bases lay between the germline ends. CDR1 and CDR2 from the germline V gene are MNHEY and SVGAGI. The CDR3 sequence: CASLREGYGYTF. In nucleotides, the CDR3 is TGTGCCAGCCTCAGGGAGGGCTATGGCTACACCTTC.